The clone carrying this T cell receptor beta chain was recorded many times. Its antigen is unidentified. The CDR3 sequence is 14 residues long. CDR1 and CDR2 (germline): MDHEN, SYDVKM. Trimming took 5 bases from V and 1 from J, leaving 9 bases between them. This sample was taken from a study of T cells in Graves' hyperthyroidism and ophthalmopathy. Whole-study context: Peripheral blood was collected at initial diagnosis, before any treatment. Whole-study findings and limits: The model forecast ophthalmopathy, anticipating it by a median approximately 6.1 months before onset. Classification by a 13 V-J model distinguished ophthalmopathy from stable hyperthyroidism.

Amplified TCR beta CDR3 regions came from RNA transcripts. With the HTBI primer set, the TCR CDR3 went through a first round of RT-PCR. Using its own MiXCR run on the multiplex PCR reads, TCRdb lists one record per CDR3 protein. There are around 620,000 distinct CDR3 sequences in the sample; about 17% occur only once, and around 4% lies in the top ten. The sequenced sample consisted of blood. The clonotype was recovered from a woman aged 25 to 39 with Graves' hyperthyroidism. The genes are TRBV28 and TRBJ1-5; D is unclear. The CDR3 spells CASSPGFSNQPQHF. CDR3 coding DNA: TGTGCCAGCAGTCCCGGGTTCAGCAATCAGCCCCAGCATTTT.